At least ten counts were recorded for the clone carrying this T cell receptor beta chain. The antigen remains unidentified. The junction differs from germline at one of its ends, possibly a read error. A single record per CDR3 protein comes from TCRdb applying MiXCR to the RT-PCR reads. The table records more than 600,000 distinct CDR3 sequences, approximately 17% of them present only once. The data were taken from a study of response to subunit inactivated influenza vaccine. Study results and limitations: Authors suggested each seasonal influenza vaccination recruits few new T cells.

The CDR3 totals 15 residues. Germline V lookup: CDR1 SGHTA, CDR2 FQGTGA. This chain uses TRBV7-3 with TRBJ2-1; 7 bases align to TRBD2. The sample was PBMCs from blood, taken 4 to 6 days after vaccination. This receptor was taken from a man in his fifties who received an inactivated influenza vaccine. CDR3 protein: CASSITGTNYNEQFF. The CDR3 region has the DNA TGTGCCAGCAGCATAACCGGGACTAACTACAATGAGCAGTTCTTC.